The 7 T cell receptor beta chains presented below share a single source sample, sequenced in a study of cytomegalovirus exposure and HLA in healthy donors. PCR was performed using 60 Vbeta and 13 Jbeta primers. Only in-frame clones appear in the TCRdb table, and some are missing; sequencing was by immunoSEQ multiplex PCR. The sample includes roughly 200,000 clones, 70% to 80% of them seen just once. Sequencing was done on a sample of PBMCs. The receptors stem from a man aged 25 to 40 in good health and CMV-seronegative.

There are a few counts of this clone. The chain has TRBV6-5 and TRBJ2-7; D might be TRBD2 (6 bases). Germline lookup yields CDR1 MNHEY and CDR2 SVGAGI. This CDR3 contains 13 residues. V was clipped by 6 bases and J by 3 bases, with 12 bases between them. The CDR3 bases are TGTGCCAGCAGCCCCCGCGGGGTCTACGAGCAGTACTTC. The encoded protein is CASSPRGVYEQYF.

The chain recombines TRBV18 with TRBJ2-5, with no clear D. V was pared by 2 bases and J by 1 base, with 8 bases between. The CDR3 is 14 residues long. Looked up from germline, CDR1 is KGHSH and CDR2 is LQKENI. The chain's CDR3 is CASSPSGFQETQYF. The CDR3, as DNA: TGTGCCAGCTCACCATCAGGATTCCAAGAGACCCAGTACTTC.

This clone turned up a few times. The rearrangement joins TRBV4-2 to TRBJ2-1; TRBD2 is a possible D gene (5 bases). Germline CDR1 is LGHNA and CDR2 is YNFKEQ. There are 16 residues in the CDR3. The ends were cut back, 0 bases at V and 8 bases at J, with 17 bases in the middle. CDR3 DNA: TGTGCCAGCAGCCAAGAACCCCGGGGTGGTATCGATGAGCAGTTCTTC. Its translation is CASSQEPRGGIDEQFF.

The gene calls are TRBV5-1 and TRBJ2-7, with D perhaps TRBD2 (6 bases). Per the germline V gene, CDR1 is SGHRS and CDR2 is YFSETQ. This CDR3 is built from 12 residues. Trimming took off 6 bases at V and 2 bases at J, with 9 bases between the two ends. The CDR3 spells CASKGGAYEQYF. The DNA of the CDR3 is TGCGCCAGCAAGGGCGGGGCCTACGAGCAGTACTTC.

This chain uses TRBV5-6 with TRBJ1-6; D gene unclear. Trimming pared 2 bases from V and 7 bases from J, leaving 10 bases between. Germline CDR1 and CDR2: SGHDT and YYEEEE. The CDR3 covers 14 residues. The CDR3 protein is CASSFREKNSPLHF. CDR3 sequence (DNA): TGTGCCAGCAGCTTCCGGGAAAAAAATTCACCCCTCCACTTT.

The chain couples TRBV7-9 to TRBJ2-7; possible D gene TRBD2, 5 bases. The CDR3 totals 12 residues. Germline V gene sequence: CDR1 SEHNR, CDR2 FQNEAQ (reference sequence). V shed 5 bases and J shed 6 bases, with 11 bases lying between them. The CDR3 loop is CASSVGGLEQYF. For the CDR3, the DNA is TGTGCCAGCAGCGTGGGCGGACTCGAGCAGTACTTC.

This rearrangement joins TRBV18 to TRBJ1-2; 9 bases map to TRBD1. Trimming cost V 2 bases and J 1 base; bases outside gene matches: 2. Germline V gene data show CDR1 as KGHSH and CDR2 as LQKENI. The CDR3 length is 15 residues. This CDR3 is CASSPGTGNNYGYTF. CDR3 bases: TGTGCCAGCTCACCAGGGACAGGGAATAACTATGGCTACACCTTC.